This record covers a single T cell receptor beta chain. Clones were read by immunoSEQ multiplex PCR, and TCRdb kept only the in-frame ones, dropping some. Of 250,000 to 350,000 clones in the sample, around 85% are singletons; the top ten hold 3.5% to 4.5%. This specimen comes from a study of blood T cell repertoires in COVID-19. The CDR3 contains 19 residues. CDR1 is SGHDT and CDR2 is YYEEEE in the germline V gene. The germline V and J ends were trimmed by 3 bases and 5 bases, with 27 bases remaining between them. The TCR comes from a woman aged 25 to 39 who had recovered from COVID-19. This rearrangement joins TRBV5-6 to TRBJ1-5; D might be TRBD1 (6 bases). The sequenced sample consisted of PBMCs or T cells enriched from blood (not recorded which). Written as DNA, the CDR3 is TGTGCCAGCAGCTCCCTCGGGGGGGGGCGCACCGGACTCCATCAGCCCCAGCATTTT. This translates into CASSSLGGGRTGLHQPQHF.